This T cell receptor (beta chain) is from a study of blood T cells in healthy people across ages. A J-beta primer mix and a sample-barcoded 5' primer were used in a second PCR of roughly 6 to 11 cycles. MiXCR was run by TCRdb on the 5' RACE reads, yielding one entry per CDR3 protein. Here the sample spans roughly 830,000 distinct CDR3 sequences, under 80% being singletons. Extractions gave at least 5 micrograms of total RNA per sample. In regard to this clonotype: Its matching antigen is unknown.

Germline trimming cut 7 bases from V and 6 bases from J; bases unmatched to any gene: 6. Germline V gene data show CDR1 as SNHLY and CDR2 as FYNNEI. The CDR3 runs to 14 residues. The study, taken as a whole, reports: A roughly linear fall in TCR beta diversity per million T cells was seen with increasing age.

This clonotype originated in a man aged 25-40 years in good health. The chain couples TRBV2 to TRBJ1-6; the match to TRBD1 covers 7 bases. Sequenced material: blood. The CDR3 nucleotides read TGTGCCAGCACCCGGGACAGTAGTAATTCACCCCTCCACTTT. As protein: CASTRDSSNSPLHF.